The 15 T cell receptor beta chains in this list originate from one sample, sequenced in a study of identifying expanded T cells in peripheral blood. Only in-frame clones appear in the TCRdb table, and some are missing; sequencing was by immunoSEQ multiplex PCR. The profile shows around 100,000 clones, 80% to 90% of them singletons. Source material: blood. The receptors were gathered from a person aged 18-70 years in good health.

DNA for the CDR3: TGTGCCAGCAGCGCAGGGGGAAGTGGCTACACCTTC. As protein: CASSAGGSGYTF. The V call is TRBV9, the J call TRBJ1-2, with TRBD1 matching 7 bases. Trimming at V came to 3 bases and at J to 7 bases, leaving 3 bases not matched to a gene. There are 12 residues in the CDR3. Germline V gene lookup returns CDR1 SGDLS and CDR2 YYNGEE.

This sequence joins TRBV28 and TRBJ1-2; maybe TRBD1 (6 bases). V was trimmed by 6 bases and J by 4 bases, leaving 9 bases between them. The CDR3 is made up of 12 amino acids. Germline-derived CDR1 and CDR2 are MDHEN and SYDVKM. CDR3: CASRQGSYGYTF. Written as DNA, the CDR3 is TGTGCCAGCAGACAGGGTAGCTATGGCTACACCTTC.

J is TRBJ2-7 and V is TRBV19; 9 bases are a match to TRBD2. V shed 3 bases, J shed 3 bases, and the junction held 6 bases outside the gene matches. CDR1 and CDR2 from the germline V gene are LNHDA and SQIVND (reference sequence). This CDR3 region has 15 residues. For the CDR3, the DNA is TGTGCCAGTAGTATCTGGCGGGAGGGCATCTACGAGCAGTACTTC. This gives the protein CASSIWREGIYEQYF. The full variable domain, its missing parts supplied by reference TRBV19 and TRBJ2-7, is DGGITQSPKYLFRKEGQNVTLSCEQNLNHDAMYWYRQDPGQGLRLIYYSQIVNDFQKGDIAEGYSVSREKKESFPLTVTSAQKNPTAFYLCASSIWREGIYEQYFGPGTRLTVT.

This chain links TRBV5-4 with TRBJ1-1; D not certain. The CDR3 consists of 13 residues. Per germline, CDR1 SGHNT and CDR2 YYREEE (reference sequence). Between the trimmed V and J ends, which lost 4 bases and 1 base, there was a span of 8 bases. CDR3 protein: CASSVRENTEAFF. The CDR3 DNA sequence: TGTGCCAGCAGCGTGAGAGAGAACACTGAAGCTTTCTTT.

The chain joins TRBV6-1 to TRBJ1-1; D may be TRBD1 (5 bases). Trimming pared 1 base from V and 5 bases from J, leaving 8 bases between. This CDR3 has 13 amino acids. Germline CDR1 and CDR2: MNHNS and SASEGT. DNA for the CDR3: TGTGCCAGCAGTGAAGGGGGGAGGACTGAAGCTTTCTTT. This encodes CASSEGGRTEAFF.

The rearrangement joins TRBV7-9 to TRBJ1-1; possible D gene TRBD1, 6 bases. Germline assignment: CDR1 SEHNR and CDR2 FQNEAQ (reference sequence). This CDR3 has 14 residues. The V end lost 5 bases, the J end lost 6 bases, and 16 bases lay between the germline ends. The CDR3 spells CASSAAGDSSEAFF. Written as DNA, the CDR3 is TGTGCCAGCAGCGCCGCAGGGGATAGTTCTGAAGCTTTCTTT.

This chain links TRBV27 with TRBJ1-4; D perhaps matches TRBD1 (6 bases). This CDR3 is built from 15 residues. Germline CDR1 reads MNHEY; CDR2 reads SMNVEV (reference sequence). V dropped 3 bases and J dropped 2 bases, with 10 bases sitting between them. CDR3 residues: CASSLGGGTNEKLFF. The CDR3 nucleotides are TGTGCCAGCAGTTTGGGAGGGGGGACTAATGAAAAACTGTTTTTT.

This clone was recorded only once. The rearrangement uses TRBV6-1 and TRBJ2-7, with D possibly being TRBD2 (5 bases). V was pared by 10 bases and J by 0 bases, with 16 bases between. This CDR3 comprises 14 residues. Germline CDR1 is MNHNS and CDR2 is SASEGT. CDR3 nucleotides: TGTGCCACCCGGGGTAGATGGAGCTCCTACGAGCAGTACTTC. Translation gives CATRGRWSSYEQYF.

Only one count was recorded for this clone. The chain combines TRBV29-1 with TRBJ2-7, with 9 bases matching TRBD1. The J segment lost 3 bases and the V segment lost 6 bases, leaving 18 bases of the junction unmatched. The germline V gene encodes CDR1 SQVTM and CDR2 ANQGSEA. This CDR3 contains 17 residues. In DNA form, the CDR3 reads TGCAGCGTAGTAAAGAGGACAGGGGCTTTGTGGTACTACGAGCAGTACTTC. It codes for CSVVKRTGALWYYEQYF.

This sequence joins TRBV12-5 and TRBJ1-2; 8 bases are shared with TRBD1. V shed 3 bases, J shed 4 bases, and the junction held 19 bases outside the gene matches. Germline values: CDR1 LGHNT, CDR2 FRNRAP. CDR3 length: 19 amino acids. The CDR3 loop reads CASGLIVGGTGLDPYGYTF. As DNA, the CDR3 is TGTGCTAGTGGTTTAATTGTGGGGGGGACAGGCCTAGACCCCTATGGCTACACCTTC. The full variable domain, its missing parts supplied by reference TRBV12-5 and TRBJ1-2, is DARVTQTPRHKVTEMGQEVTMRCQPILGHNTVFWYRQTMMQGLELLAYFRNRAPLDDSGMPKDRFSAEMPDATLATLKIQPSEPRDSAVYFCASGLIVGGTGLDPYGYTFGSGTRLTVV.

This clone was counted a single time. Here the CDR3 DNA reads TGTGCCAGCAGCCAGAAAACTAGCGGGAGCTACAATGAGCAGTTCTTC. Its translation is CASSQKTSGSYNEQFF. The V gene is TRBV7-2, the J gene TRBJ2-1, with TRBD2 identical over 11 bases. Germline V gene lookup returns CDR1 SGHTA and CDR2 FQGNSA. This CDR3 comprises 16 residues. V dropped 5 bases and J dropped 3; count of bases not matched to a gene: 6.

The chain has TRBV5-1 and TRBJ1-1; D unclear. Trimming took off 0 bases at V and 2 bases at J, with 11 bases between the two ends. Per germline, CDR1 SGHRS and CDR2 YFSETQ. This CDR3 is 15 amino acids long. The CDR3 loop is CASSLGRTLNTEAFF. The CDR3 DNA reads as TGCGCCAGCAGCTTGGGGCGTACACTAAACACTGAAGCTTTCTTT.

This clone showed up just once. V is TRBV27 and J is TRBJ2-7, with 8 bases fitting TRBD1. The CDR3 has 15 amino acids. V dropped 2 bases and J dropped 2; count of bases not matched to a gene: 5. Per germline, CDR1 MNHEY and CDR2 SMNVEV (reference sequence). This CDR3 is CASSLTGGPTYEQYF. The CDR3 region has the DNA TGTGCCAGCAGTTTAACAGGGGGACCGACCTACGAGCAGTACTTC.

A note on this clone: This sample also contains other DNA sequences that code for the same CDR3. V and J are TRBV5-1 and TRBJ1-2, with D unclear. This CDR3 is built from 12 residues. CDR1 is SGHRS and CDR2 is YFSETQ in the germline V gene. Trimming pared 0 bases from V and 4 bases from J, leaving 4 bases between. In DNA, the CDR3 is TGCGCCAGCAGCTTGGACAGCTATGGCTACACCTTC. This translates into CASSLDSYGYTF.

V and J are TRBV11-3 and TRBJ2-5; a weak D match, TRBD2 (5 bases). Germline V CDR1 and CDR2: SGHNT, YENEEA. This CDR3 region has 15 residues. V dropped 5 bases and J dropped 5 bases, with 18 bases sitting between them. The CDR3 DNA sequence: TGTGCCAGCAGCACGTTACGGGAAACAACTGAGACCCAGTACTTC. Amino acid sequence: CASSTLRETTETQYF.